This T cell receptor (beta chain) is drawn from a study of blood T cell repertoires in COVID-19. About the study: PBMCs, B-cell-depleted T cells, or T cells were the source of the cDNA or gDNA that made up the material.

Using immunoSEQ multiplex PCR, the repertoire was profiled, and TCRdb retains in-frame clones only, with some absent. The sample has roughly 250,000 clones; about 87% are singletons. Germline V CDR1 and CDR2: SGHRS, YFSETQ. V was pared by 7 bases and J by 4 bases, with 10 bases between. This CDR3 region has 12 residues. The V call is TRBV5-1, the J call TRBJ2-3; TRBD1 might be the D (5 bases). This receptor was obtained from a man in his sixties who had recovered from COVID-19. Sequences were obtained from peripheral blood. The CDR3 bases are TGCGCCAGCTCCAGGGTGGCAGATACGCAGTATTTT. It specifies CASSRVADTQYF.